This entry concerns a single T cell receptor beta chain. CDR1 MNHEY and CDR2 SVGEGT come from the germline V gene. The CDR3 has 13 residues. Trimming stripped 10 bases from V and 4 bases from J, with 14 bases between. This sample was taken from a study of human T cells and chemical hapten exposure. From the RACE reads, TCRdb called clonotypes with MiXCR, one entry per CDR3 protein. The table includes fewer than 95,000 distinct CDR3 sequences, over 9.5% detected once. Time point of the sample: patch test 1, 2 weeks after DPC sensitization. This sample's treatment: therapeutic diphenylcyclopropenone sensitization with weekly scalp DPC.

The starting material was whole blood, obtained in connection with sensitization to the hapten diphenylcyclopropenone (DPC). This clonotype originated in a man in his forties with alopecia areata. Some clones in this sample may be carry-over from other donors' samples. The chain joins TRBV6-2 or TRBV6-3 to TRBJ2-1; D remains ambiguous. The CDR3 coding sequence is TGTGCCACACGCCAGGTCGCATACAATGAGCAGTTCTTC. Protein sequence: CATRQVAYNEQFF.